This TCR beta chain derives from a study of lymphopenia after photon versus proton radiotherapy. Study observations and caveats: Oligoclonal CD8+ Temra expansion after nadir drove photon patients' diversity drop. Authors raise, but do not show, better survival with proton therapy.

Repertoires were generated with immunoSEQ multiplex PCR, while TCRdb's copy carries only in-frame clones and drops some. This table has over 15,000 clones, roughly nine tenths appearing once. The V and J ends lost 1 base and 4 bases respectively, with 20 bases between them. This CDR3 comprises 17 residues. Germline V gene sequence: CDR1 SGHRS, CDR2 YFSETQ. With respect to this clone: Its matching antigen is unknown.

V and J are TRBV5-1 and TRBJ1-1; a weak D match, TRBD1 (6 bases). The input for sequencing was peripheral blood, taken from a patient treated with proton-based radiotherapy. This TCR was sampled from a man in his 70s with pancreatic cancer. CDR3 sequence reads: CASSLIGGGRGITEAFF. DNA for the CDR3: TGCGCCAGCAGCTTGATCGGTGGGGGGCGCGGAATCACTGAAGCTTTCTTT.